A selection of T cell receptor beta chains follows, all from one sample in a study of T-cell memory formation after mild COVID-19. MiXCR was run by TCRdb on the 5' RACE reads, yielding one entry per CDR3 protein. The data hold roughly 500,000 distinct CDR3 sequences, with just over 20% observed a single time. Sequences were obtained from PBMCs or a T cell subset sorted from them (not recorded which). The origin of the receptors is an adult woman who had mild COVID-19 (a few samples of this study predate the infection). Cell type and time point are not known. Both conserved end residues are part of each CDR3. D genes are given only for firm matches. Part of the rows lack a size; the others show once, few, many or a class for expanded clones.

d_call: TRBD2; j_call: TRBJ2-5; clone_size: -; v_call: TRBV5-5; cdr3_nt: TGTGCCAGCAGCTTGGTTCCTAGCGGGGCGGAAGAGACCCAGTACTTC; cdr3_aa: CASSLVPSGAEETQYF
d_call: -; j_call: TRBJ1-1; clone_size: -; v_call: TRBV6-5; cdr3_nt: TGTGCCAGCAGTTACCTGTCCGGGGGAAGAAACACTGAAGCTTTCTTT; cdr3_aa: CASSYLSGGRNTEAFF
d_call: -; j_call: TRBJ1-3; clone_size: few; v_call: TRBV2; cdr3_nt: TGTGCCAGCAGTGAGTCCGGAAACACCATATATTTT; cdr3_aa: CASSESGNTIYF
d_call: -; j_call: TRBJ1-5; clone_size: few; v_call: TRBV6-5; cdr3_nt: TGTGCCAGCAGTTACTCGATCGGTTCAAATCAGCCCCAGCATTTT; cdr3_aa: CASSYSIGSNQPQHF
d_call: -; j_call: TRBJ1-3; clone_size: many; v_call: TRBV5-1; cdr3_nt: TGTGCCAGCAGCTTGGGTGCTGGAAACACCATATATTTT; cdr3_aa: CASSLGAGNTIYF
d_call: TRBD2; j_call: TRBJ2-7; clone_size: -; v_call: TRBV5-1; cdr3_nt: TGCGCCAGCAGCCGGGCGGGAGCCACCTACGAGCAGTACTTC; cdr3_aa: CASSRAGATYEQYF
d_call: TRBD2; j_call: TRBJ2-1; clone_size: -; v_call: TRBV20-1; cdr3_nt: TGCAGTGCTACAGTAGCGGGAGAGAACAATGAGCAGTTCTTC; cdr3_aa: CSATVAGENNEQFF
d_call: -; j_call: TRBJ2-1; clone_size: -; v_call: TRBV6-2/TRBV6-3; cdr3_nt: TGTGCCAGCAGTCAACTGATAAGGGGGGCCCCTTCTAATGAGCAGTTCTTC; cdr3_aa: CASSQLIRGAPSNEQFF
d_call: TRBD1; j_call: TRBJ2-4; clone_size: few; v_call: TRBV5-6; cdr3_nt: TGTGCCAGCAGTAGGGACAGGACAGCCAAAAACATTCAGTACTTC; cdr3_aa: CASSRDRTAKNIQYF
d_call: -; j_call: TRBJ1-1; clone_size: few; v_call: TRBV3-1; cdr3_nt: TGTGCCAGCAGCCAATATCCGGCTGTCAGTGAAGCTTTCTTT; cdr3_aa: CASSQYPAVSEAFF
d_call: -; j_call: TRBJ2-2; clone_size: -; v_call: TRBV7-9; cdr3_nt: TGTGCCAGCAGCTTAGAACAGAGTCACACCGGGGAGCTGTTTTTT; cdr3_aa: CASSLEQSHTGELFF
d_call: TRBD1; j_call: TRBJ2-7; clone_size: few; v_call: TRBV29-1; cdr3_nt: TGCAGCGCTCTGGACAGGGGGCTCAACGAGCAGTACTTC; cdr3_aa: CSALDRGLNEQYF
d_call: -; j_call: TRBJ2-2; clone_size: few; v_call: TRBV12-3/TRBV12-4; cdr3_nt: TGTGCCAGCAGTCCCCCCGCCCTGGGGGAGCTGTTTTTT; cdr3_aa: CASSPPALGELFF
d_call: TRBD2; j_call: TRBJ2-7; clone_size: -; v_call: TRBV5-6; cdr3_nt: TGTGCCAGCAGCTTGACCGGGAGGATCTACGAGCAGTACTTC; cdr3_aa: CASSLTGRIYEQYF
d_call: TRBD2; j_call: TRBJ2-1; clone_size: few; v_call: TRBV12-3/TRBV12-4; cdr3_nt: TGTGCCAGCTCCGGGACTAGCGGGTGGAGCTCCTACAATGAGCAGTTCTTC; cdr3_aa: CASSGTSGWSSYNEQFF
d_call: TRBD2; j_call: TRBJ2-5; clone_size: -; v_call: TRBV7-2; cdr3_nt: TGTGCCAGCAGCGGACGACTAGCGGATAAGACCCAGTACTTC; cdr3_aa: CASSGRLADKTQYF
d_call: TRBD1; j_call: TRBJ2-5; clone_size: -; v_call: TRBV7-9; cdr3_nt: TGTGCCAGCAGCTCCATCCGGACAGGAGACCTCGGTGAGACCCAGTACTTC; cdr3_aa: CASSSIRTGDLGETQYF
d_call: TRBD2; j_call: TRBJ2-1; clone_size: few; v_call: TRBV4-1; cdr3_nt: TGCGCCAGCAGCCAAGACGGCGGGGGGGTTAACAATGAGCAGTTCTTC; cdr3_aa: CASSQDGGGVNNEQFF